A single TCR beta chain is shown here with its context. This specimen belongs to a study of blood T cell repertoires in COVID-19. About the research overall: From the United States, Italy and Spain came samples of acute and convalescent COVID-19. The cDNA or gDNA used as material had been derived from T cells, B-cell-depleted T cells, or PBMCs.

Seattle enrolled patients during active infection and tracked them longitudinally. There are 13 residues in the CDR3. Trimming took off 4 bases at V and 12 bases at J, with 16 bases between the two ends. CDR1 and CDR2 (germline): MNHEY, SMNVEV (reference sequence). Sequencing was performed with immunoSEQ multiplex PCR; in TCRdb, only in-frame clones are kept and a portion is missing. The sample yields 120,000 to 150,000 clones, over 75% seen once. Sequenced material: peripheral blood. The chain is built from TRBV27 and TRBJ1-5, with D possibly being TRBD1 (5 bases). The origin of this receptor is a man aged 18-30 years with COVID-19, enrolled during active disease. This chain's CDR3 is CASSSMGRGSQHF. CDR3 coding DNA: TGTGCCAGCAGTTCGATGGGACGCGGGAGCCAGCATTTT.